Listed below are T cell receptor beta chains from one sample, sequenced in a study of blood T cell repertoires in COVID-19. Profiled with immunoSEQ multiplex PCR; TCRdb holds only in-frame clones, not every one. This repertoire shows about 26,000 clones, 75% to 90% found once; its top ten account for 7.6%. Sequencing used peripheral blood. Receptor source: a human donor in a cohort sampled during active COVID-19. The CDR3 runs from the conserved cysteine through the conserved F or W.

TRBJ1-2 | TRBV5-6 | CASSPDRVGGYTF
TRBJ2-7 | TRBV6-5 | CASRRREESYEQYF
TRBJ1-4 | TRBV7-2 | CASSLQREKLFF
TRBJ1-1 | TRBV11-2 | CASSFSTGAPTEAFF
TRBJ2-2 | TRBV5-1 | CASSLVPGVGELFF
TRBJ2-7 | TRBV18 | CASSAGTNSYEQYF
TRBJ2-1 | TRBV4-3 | CASSQERGGTFGTNNEQFF
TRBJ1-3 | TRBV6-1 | CASSEWDFAFSGNTIYF
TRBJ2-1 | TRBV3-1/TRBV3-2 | CASSPSDEQFF
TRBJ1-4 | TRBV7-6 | CASSIGTGALNREKLFF
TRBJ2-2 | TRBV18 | CASSPPGTVHTGELFF
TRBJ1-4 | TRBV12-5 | CASGLGGRDEKLFF
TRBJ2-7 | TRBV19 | CASRGGASGEREQYF
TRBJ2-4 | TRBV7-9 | CASSLFGSELDIQYF
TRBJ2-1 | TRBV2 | CASSPELAGGKFF
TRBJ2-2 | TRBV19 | CASSMVQGGAGELFF
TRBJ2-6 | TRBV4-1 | CASSLGRGLSGANVLTF
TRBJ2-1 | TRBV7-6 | CASSPLLKRGGQDNEQFF
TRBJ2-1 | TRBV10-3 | CAIRASGGSNEQFF
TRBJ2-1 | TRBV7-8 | CASSLVLAGGPSEQFF
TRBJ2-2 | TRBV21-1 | CASGGVAGDRWNTDTGELFF
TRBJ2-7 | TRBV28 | CASTGTGGYYEQYF
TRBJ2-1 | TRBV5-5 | CASSLSLAGGQYNEQFF
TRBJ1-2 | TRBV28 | CATSPPDRGNGYTF